One T cell receptor (beta chain) is described in this entry. This CDR3 spans 16 amino acids. Authors' processing steps: Cell counts per sample came from amplifying reference gene primers. Method: immunoSEQ multiplex PCR; TCRdb's copy keeps in-frame clones and lacks some. The V and J calls and clone size are taken from that table; D and trimming were inferred from the DNA. Seen here are about 11,000 clones, 75% to 90% observed once, and the top ten hold approximately 5%. This sample is drawn from a study of blood T cell repertoires in COVID-19. Study context: There were acute and convalescent COVID-19 samples, and they came from the United States, Italy and Spain. In each case, the material was cDNA or gDNA derived from T cells, B-cell-depleted T cells, or PBMCs.

The clonotype was recovered from a human donor in a cohort sampled during active COVID-19. The sequenced sample consisted of peripheral blood. This chain connects TRBV21-1 to TRBJ2-3; no check of the table's D call, TRBD2, against the DNA was made. TRBV21-1 is a pseudogene locus. The DNA of the CDR3 is TGTGCCAGCAGCAAAGGGCACGGATCGGGTACAGATACGCAGTATTTT. It translates to CASSKGHGSGTDTQYF.